These 5 T cell receptor beta chains were sequenced from one sample in a study of PD-L1 blockade in urothelial cancer. Measured with immunoSEQ multiplex PCR; TCRdb has only the in-frame clones, and not every one. Seen here are about 82,000 clones, about 85% observed once, and the top ten hold roughly 5.2%. Sequenced here: PBMCs, sampled around atezolizumab (anti-PD-L1) treatment. These receptors were taken from a woman aged 70-85 years with urothelial cancer.

The rearrangement uses TRBV4-3 and TRBJ2-7, with D possibly being TRBD2 (6 bases). Trimming removed 1 base from V and 2 bases from J, with 12 bases in between. CDR3 length equals 15 residues. Germline-derived CDR1 and CDR2 are LGHNA and YSLEER. Written as DNA, the CDR3 is TGCGCCAGCAGCCAAGGCGCGGGGATCCCCTACGAGCAGTACTTC. It codes for CASSQGAGIPYEQYF.

V and J are TRBV19 and TRBJ1-3, with TRBD1 matching 8 bases. The CDR3 is 19 amino acids. The V gene end was trimmed by 3 bases and the J gene end by 0 bases; junction bases not matched to a gene: 13. The V gene's germline CDR1 is LNHDA and CDR2 SQIVND (reference sequence). The DNA of the CDR3 is TGTGCCAGTAGTATGGGGACAGGATCAATCCTAAGCTCTGGAAACACCATATATTTT. Encoded protein: CASSMGTGSILSSGNTIYF.

J is TRBJ1-1 and V is TRBV5-1; 9 nucleotides line up with TRBD1. The CDR3 is 16 residues long. The V and J ends lost 0 bases and 3 bases, in that order; junction bases with no gene match: 6. CDR1 is SGHRS and CDR2 is YFSETQ in the germline V gene. The CDR3 bases are TGCGCCAGCAGCTTGGTACAGGGGGCGCGGTACACTGAAGCTTTCTTT. The encoded protein is CASSLVQGARYTEAFF.

This clone has just one count. V usage is TRBV5-1 and J usage is TRBJ1-2; maybe TRBD1 (6 bases). This CDR3 comprises 15 residues. Trimming pared 0 bases from V and 1 base from J, leaving 10 bases between. Germline loops: CDR1 SGHRS, CDR2 YFSETQ. CDR3 sequence reads: CASSLEQGFNYGYTF. In DNA form, the CDR3 reads TGCGCCAGCAGCTTGGAACAGGGATTTAACTATGGCTACACCTTC. Filled out from reference TRBV5-1 and TRBJ1-2, the complete variable domain reads KAGVTQTPRYLIKTRGQQVTLSCSPISGHRSVSWYQQTPGQGLQFLFEYFSETQRNKGNFPGRFSGRQFSNSRSEMNVSTLELGDSALYLCASSLEQGFNYGYTFGSGTRLTVV.

J is TRBJ1-4 and V is TRBV6-6; D remains unclear. There are 11 residues in the CDR3. In germline, CDR1 is MNHNY, CDR2 SVGAGI (reference sequence). Trimming removed 8 bases from V and 5 bases from J, with 6 bases in between. The CDR3 reads CASWENEKLFF. Written as DNA, the CDR3 is TGTGCCAGCTGGGAGAATGAAAAACTGTTTTTT.